The T cell receptor (beta chain) described here comes from a study of Ad26.COV2.S vaccination and SARS-CoV-2 variants (dated by TCRdb to the early 2020s). A note on the overall study: Donors in the vaccine arm were drawn from COV1001, a multicentre, randomized, double-blind, placebo-controlled phase I-IIa trial testing Ad26.COV2.S in healthy adults. Dosing of Ad26.COV2.S was intramuscular, at either 5x10^10 or 1x10^11 viral particles, delivered as one shot or as two shots spaced 56 days apart. Sequencing of the TCRbeta repertoire served to evaluate the specificity and breadth of SARS-CoV-2-reactive T cell receptors following Ad26.COV2.S vaccination. A total of around 32 samples were included in the TCR-sequenced set, comprising around 19 Ad26.COV2.S vaccine recipients, 5 placebo recipients and 8 SARS-CoV-2 convalescent individuals. Participants in the trial were split at random into five groups of five each, receiving low-dose or high-dose Ad26.COV2.S once or twice, or else placebo on both occasions. Investigators remained blinded to trial group allocation during experiments and outcome assessment.

V is reduced by 5 bases and J by 1 base, leaving a spacing of 5 bases between them. Based on the germline V gene, the CDR1 and CDR2 sequences are SGHTA and FQGNSA. The CDR3 has 13 amino acids, counting the end cysteine and phenylalanine. The entry retains the CDR3 DNA only, 39 bases that are in frame from base 1. The immunoSEQ Assay was the method used to sequence TCRbeta CDR3 regions. After extraction, genomic DNA underwent amplification by bias-controlled multiplex PCR, followed by high-throughput sequencing. The authors' analysis ran thus. To quantify the absolute abundance of every unique TCRbeta CDR3 region, sequences were collapsed and filtered. T cell fraction was estimated by normalizing TCRbeta template counts to usable DNA, which was measured by amplifying reference genes present in all nucleated cells. Repertoire TCRs were annotated as SARS-CoV-2-specific when V gene, CDR3 amino acid sequence and J gene were exactly matched to a known reactive TCR set. MIRA supplied the reference SARS-CoV-2 TCR set, which was filtered for enrichment in COVID-19-positive ImmuneCODE repertoires so that public or cross-reactive TCRs were removed. Drawing on the MIRA antigens, annotated TCRs were analysed further at the level of specific ORF or position within ORF. Breadth was defined as annotated unique rearrangements over total unique productive rearrangements; depth was the summed frequency of those rearrangements. Group comparisons of TCR breadth used two-sided Wilcoxon rank-sum tests. TCRdb mirrors the immuneACCESS table, restricted to in-frame sequences. Some clones are absent from its copies; in checked studies, under half trace to an unresolved V gene, and the reason for the others is unknown. Clonal size and the V and J genes are those of that table, whereas D and trimming came from the DNA. This sample comprises over 400,000 clones, approximately 89% of them detected only once. The ten largest clonotypes hold just over 2.5% of the sample.

What the work shows at the level of the full study, not this receptor alone: Comparable non-spike TCR breadth was observed between vaccine and placebo recipients, consistent with only spike being contained in the vaccine. Compared with placebo recipients, Ad26.COV2.S recipients showed higher spike-specific TCR breadth (P = 0.0014). Comparing responses between vaccine doses or regimens was not something the study was powered to do. The authors noted that total T cell responses may have been underestimated by the TCR breadth and depth analyses. Substantial breadth of spike-specific CD8+ and CD4+ T cell responses was reported after vaccination.

The sample's treatment or condition label, decoded: roughly 18 received Ad26.COV2.S at low or high dose, single or two shots; a few received placebo; per-sample allocation not given. For vaccine and placebo recipients, the sequenced repertoires came from samples collected on day 63 after the first injection. Cohort 1b enrolled roughly 25 adults aged 18-55 years at a single site in Boston, USA, between 29 July and 7 August 2020. Ad26.COV2.S was a replication-incompetent adenovirus type 26 vector expressing a prefusion-stabilized SARS-CoV-2 spike protein from the original Wuhan strain. In the case of this clone: Which antigen it targets is not known. Base quality data are lacking; no much larger clone is found one base away.

The sequencing used peripheral blood, collected in a trial of Ad26.COV2.S vaccine versus placebo. This sequence uses TRBV7-2 and TRBJ2-2; the D gene assignment is ambiguous. The source of this sequence is a person aged 18-65 years who received the Ad26.COV2.S COVID-19 vaccine or a placebo. The DNA reads TGTGCCAGCAGCCCGCGGAACACCGGGGAGCTGTTTTTT. It specifies CASSPRNTGELFF.